This is a list of T cell receptor beta chains from one sample in a study of blood T cell repertoires in COVID-19. Repertoires were generated with immunoSEQ multiplex PCR, while TCRdb's copy carries only in-frame clones and drops some. The sample lists roughly 250,000 clones; over 70% were seen once. Sequencing input: peripheral blood. All receptors derive from a man between 40 and 49 years old with active or convalescent COVID-19. Each CDR3 is given with its conserved first and last residue. D genes are given only for firm matches. For some rows the clone size is stated as once, few or many, or as a class when expanded; others skip it.

J gene: TRBJ2-3; V gene: TRBV11-2; D gene: .; clone size: few; CDR3 DNA: TGTGCCAGCAGCTTAGGCCTAGCGACCACAGATACGCAGTATTTT; CDR3 protein: CASSLGLATTDTQYF
J gene: TRBJ2-3; V gene: TRBV29-1; D gene: TRBD1; clone size: .; CDR3 DNA: TGCAGCGTTTTTACAGGGGGCGGGGATACGCAGTATTTT; CDR3 protein: CSVFTGGGDTQYF
J gene: TRBJ2-5; V gene: TRBV7-2; D gene: TRBD1; clone size: .; CDR3 DNA: TGTGCCAGCAGCCCTGGGACAGGCCCTACCCAGTACTTC; CDR3 protein: CASSPGTGPTQYF
J gene: TRBJ2-7; V gene: TRBV18; D gene: .; clone size: .; CDR3 DNA: TGTGCCAGCTCACCAGGGGCAGGGGACTACGAGCAGTACTTC; CDR3 protein: CASSPGAGDYEQYF
J gene: TRBJ2-3; V gene: TRBV7-9; D gene: .; clone size: .; CDR3 DNA: TGTGCCAGCAGCTTAGGGGCCCCTACGGCAGATACGCAGTATTTT; CDR3 protein: CASSLGAPTADTQYF
J gene: TRBJ1-2; V gene: TRBV30; D gene: .; clone size: .; CDR3 DNA: TGTGCCTGGATTCCCACCGGCGGGTATGGCTACACCTTC; CDR3 protein: CAWIPTGGYGYTF
J gene: TRBJ2-1; V gene: TRBV4-1; D gene: .; clone size: few; CDR3 DNA: TGCGCCAGCAGCCCCAGGGACACCTCTTACAATGAGCAGTTCTTC; CDR3 protein: CASSPRDTSYNEQFF
J gene: TRBJ1-5; V gene: TRBV5-1; D gene: TRBD1; clone size: .; CDR3 DNA: TGCGCCAGCAGCTCGACAGGGGACGGCAATCAGCCCCAGCATTTT; CDR3 protein: CASSSTGDGNQPQHF
J gene: TRBJ2-3; V gene: TRBV6-5; D gene: TRBD2; clone size: .; CDR3 DNA: TGTGCCAGCAGTTACTCAGCGGGAGGGTTGACAGATACGCAGTATTTT; CDR3 protein: CASSYSAGGLTDTQYF
J gene: TRBJ2-1; V gene: TRBV7-7; D gene: .; clone size: .; CDR3 DNA: TGTGCTAGCAGCTTGGACAACGAGGCCTACAATGAGCAGTTCTTC; CDR3 protein: CASSLDNEAYNEQFF
J gene: TRBJ1-6; V gene: TRBV6-6; D gene: .; clone size: .; CDR3 DNA: TGTGCCAGCAGTTACCCAGAGGAAAATTCACCCCTCCACTTT; CDR3 protein: CASSYPEENSPLHF
J gene: TRBJ2-7; V gene: TRBV4-2; D gene: .; clone size: once; CDR3 DNA: TGTGCCAGCAGCCAAGATCTGGAGCCGACCTACGAGCAGTACTTC; CDR3 protein: CASSQDLEPTYEQYF
J gene: TRBJ2-3; V gene: TRBV4-3; D gene: .; clone size: .; CDR3 DNA: TGCGCCAGCAGCCAAGAACGAGCGACAGATACGCAGTATTTT; CDR3 protein: CASSQERATDTQYF
J gene: TRBJ1-1; V gene: TRBV11-2; D gene: .; clone size: .; CDR3 DNA: TGTGCCAGCAGCGCCCGGACAGTCACTGAAGCTTTCTTT; CDR3 protein: CASSARTVTEAFF
J gene: TRBJ1-2; V gene: TRBV20-1; D gene: .; clone size: .; CDR3 DNA: TGCAGTGCTAGTGTCCTTCAGTCCAACTATGGCTACACCTTC; CDR3 protein: CSASVLQSNYGYTF
J gene: TRBJ2-7; V gene: TRBV29-1; D gene: .; clone size: few; CDR3 DNA: TGCAGCTTTCGGAGGTCCTACGAGCAGTACTTC; CDR3 protein: CSFRRSYEQYF
J gene: TRBJ1-1; V gene: TRBV12-5; D gene: .; clone size: .; CDR3 DNA: TGTGCTAGTGGCCCCACAGGTGAAGCTTTCTTT; CDR3 protein: CASGPTGEAFF
J gene: TRBJ1-3; V gene: TRBV9; D gene: .; clone size: once; CDR3 DNA: TGTGCCAGCAGCGTGGGGGCTATCTCTGGAAACACCATATATTTT; CDR3 protein: CASSVGAISGNTIYF
J gene: TRBJ2-5; V gene: TRBV11-2; D gene: .; clone size: .; CDR3 DNA: TGTGCCAGCAGCTTAGGGAGGTCAGGGGTACAAGAGACCCAGTACTTC; CDR3 protein: CASSLGRSGVQETQYF
J gene: TRBJ1-2; V gene: TRBV27; D gene: .; clone size: .; CDR3 DNA: TGTGCCAGCGGTGGCCTGGGAGGTTTTTATGGCTACACCTTC; CDR3 protein: CASGGLGGFYGYTF
J gene: TRBJ2-3; V gene: TRBV6-5; D gene: .; clone size: .; CDR3 DNA: TGTGCCAGCAGTTACTCGACAAGCACAGATACGCAGTATTTT; CDR3 protein: CASSYSTSTDTQYF
J gene: TRBJ2-1; V gene: TRBV14; D gene: TRBD2; clone size: .; CDR3 DNA: TGTGCCAGCAGCCTGGGACTAGCGGGAGGTGCGAATGAGCAGTTCTTC; CDR3 protein: CASSLGLAGGANEQFF
J gene: TRBJ1-2; V gene: TRBV10-3; D gene: .; clone size: .; CDR3 DNA: TGTGCCATCAGTGACAGGGAGGACTATGGCTACACCTTC; CDR3 protein: CAISDREDYGYTF
J gene: TRBJ1-5; V gene: TRBV20-1; D gene: .; clone size: .; CDR3 DNA: TGCAGTGCTAGTTATTCGGGGAATGGCCAGCCCCAGCATTTT; CDR3 protein: CSASYSGNGQPQHF
J gene: TRBJ1-1; V gene: TRBV19; D gene: .; clone size: .; CDR3 DNA: TGTGCCAGTAGTGACCGACTAGGGAACACTGAAGCTTTCTTT; CDR3 protein: CASSDRLGNTEAFF
J gene: TRBJ2-2; V gene: TRBV6-5; D gene: .; clone size: .; CDR3 DNA: TGTGCCAGCCAGGGCCTAAACACCGGGGAGCTGTTTTTT; CDR3 protein: CASQGLNTGELFF
J gene: TRBJ2-7; V gene: TRBV18; D gene: .; clone size: .; CDR3 DNA: TGTGCCAGCTCACAGGGGACGGGAGCCTACGAGCAGTACTTC; CDR3 protein: CASSQGTGAYEQYF
J gene: TRBJ2-7; V gene: TRBV11-3; D gene: .; clone size: few; CDR3 DNA: TGTGCCAGCAGTCGGGGGAGGTACGAGCAGTACTTC; CDR3 protein: CASSRGRYEQYF
J gene: TRBJ1-2; V gene: TRBV5-1; D gene: TRBD1; clone size: once; CDR3 DNA: TGCGCCAGCAGCTTGGGACAGGGAGTTCTCTATGGCTACACCTTC; CDR3 protein: CASSLGQGVLYGYTF
J gene: TRBJ2-3; V gene: TRBV24-1; D gene: TRBD2; clone size: .; CDR3 DNA: TGTGCCACCAGTGATTTTCAGCGGGACCCGGGGGCAGATACGCAGTATTTT; CDR3 protein: CATSDFQRDPGADTQYF
J gene: TRBJ1-1; V gene: TRBV28; D gene: TRBD1; clone size: .; CDR3 DNA: TGTGCCAGCAGCACCGGGACAGCTAACATGAACACTGAAGCTTTCTTT; CDR3 protein: CASSTGTANMNTEAFF
J gene: TRBJ1-2; V gene: TRBV4-1; D gene: .; clone size: .; CDR3 DNA: TGCGCCAGCAGCCAAGAGATGTGGACTCGAGAGAGTAATGGCTACACCTTC; CDR3 protein: CASSQEMWTRESNGYTF
J gene: TRBJ2-3; V gene: TRBV9; D gene: .; clone size: .; CDR3 DNA: TGTGCCAGCAGCGTATCTCCGACTAGTCGCACAGATACGCAGTATTTT; CDR3 protein: CASSVSPTSRTDTQYF
J gene: TRBJ2-3; V gene: TRBV4-1; D gene: TRBD2; clone size: .; CDR3 DNA: TGCGCCAGCAGCCAAGGACTAGCGGGGGGAGATACGCAGTATTTT; CDR3 protein: CASSQGLAGGDTQYF
J gene: TRBJ2-3; V gene: TRBV9; D gene: TRBD2; clone size: .; CDR3 DNA: TGTGCCAGCAGCGTAGGTAGCGGGGTTGCAGATACGCAGTATTTT; CDR3 protein: CASSVGSGVADTQYF
J gene: TRBJ1-2; V gene: TRBV5-4; D gene: TRBD1; clone size: .; CDR3 DNA: TGTGCCAGCAGCTCGCTCGGACAGGGAAGTTATGGCTACACCTTC; CDR3 protein: CASSSLGQGSYGYTF
J gene: TRBJ1-3; V gene: TRBV18; D gene: TRBD1; clone size: .; CDR3 DNA: TGTGCCAGCTCCCTTGGACAGGGGGAACTGGCTGGAAACACCATATATTTT; CDR3 protein: CASSLGQGELAGNTIYF
J gene: TRBJ1-2; V gene: TRBV28; D gene: .; clone size: once; CDR3 DNA: TGTGCCAGCAGTTTAATCGGTGTCAGGTGGTATGGCTACACCTTC; CDR3 protein: CASSLIGVRWYGYTF
J gene: TRBJ1-5; V gene: TRBV24-1; D gene: .; clone size: .; CDR3 DNA: TGTGCCACCAGTCAGGGAGGGCGGCAGCCCCAGCATTTT; CDR3 protein: CATSQGGRQPQHF
J gene: TRBJ1-4; V gene: TRBV14; D gene: .; clone size: .; CDR3 DNA: TGTGCCAGCAGCCAAGATGAGGGAGGTCGCCGTAATGAAAAACTGTTTTTT; CDR3 protein: CASSQDEGGRRNEKLFF
J gene: TRBJ1-1; V gene: TRBV7-8; D gene: .; clone size: .; CDR3 DNA: TGTGCCAGCAGCCCGGTCCCAGGGGAATTAGCGAACACTGAAGCTTTCTTT; CDR3 protein: CASSPVPGELANTEAFF